This T cell receptor (beta chain) derives from a study of shared clonotypes between healthy human individuals. Study-level points and caveats: Clonotypes shared by all four sorted-subset donors had higher generation probabilities than non-shared clonotypes.

V was clipped by 2 bases and J by 4 bases, with 14 bases between them. The CDR3 is made up of 15 amino acids. The V gene's germline CDR1 is SGHTA and CDR2 FQGNSA. Comments on this clone: Its specificity is not known.

TCRdb's copy holds only in-frame clones and misses some; the assay was immunoSEQ multiplex PCR. The table lists a few million clones, approximately 93% of them singletons. V is TRBV7-2 and J is TRBJ1-2; no reliable D call. The receptor comes from a man younger than 35 in good health. Some clones in this sample may be carry-over from other donors' samples. Sequencing was performed on naive CD4+ T cells from PBMCs. The subset is: CD45RA+ positively selected. The CDR3 loop is CASSLKSNSPYGYTF. The CDR3 coding sequence is TGTGCCAGCAGCTTAAAGTCTAACAGCCCCTATGGCTACACCTTC.